Presented here are 23 T cell receptor beta chains from one specimen sequenced in a study of T cell changes during pregnancy in multiple sclerosis. Produced via immunoSEQ multiplex PCR; TCRdb's table is partial and in-frame only. The profile shows 95,000 to 100,000 clones, just over 90% of them singletons. The source was peripheral blood, collected after pregnancy. The receptors stem from a female donor in good health, enrolled as a control in a pregnancy study.

The V and J genes are TRBV19 and TRBJ1-2, with D possibly being TRBD1 (6 bases). The CDR3 loop spans 17 amino acids. Germline CDR1 LNHDA, CDR2 SQIVND (reference sequence). Trimming left V 3 bases short and J 1 base short, with 18 bases between. CDR3 sequence reads: CASSMGAGSKLNYGYTF. The CDR3 bases are TGTGCCAGTAGTATGGGGGCAGGGTCAAAGCTTAACTATGGCTACACCTTC. The full variable domain, its missing parts supplied by reference TRBV19 and TRBJ1-2, is DGGITQSPKYLFRKEGQNVTLSCEQNLNHDAMYWYRQDPGQGLRLIYYSQIVNDFQKGDIAEGYSVSREKKESFPLTVTSAQKNPTAFYLCASSMGAGSKLNYGYTFGSGTRLTVV.

The rearrangement joins TRBV5-1 to TRBJ1-1; D unresolved. This CDR3 region has 12 residues. Trimming took off 4 bases at V and 8 bases at J, with 12 bases between the two ends. From germline, CDR1 is SGHRS and CDR2 YFSETQ. CDR3 sequence: CASSLSATEAFF. The DNA for the CDR3 is TGCGCCAGCAGCCTTTCAGCGACCGAAGCTTTCTTT.

The gene calls are TRBV28 and TRBJ2-6; the D gene is possibly TRBD1 (5 bases). Per germline, CDR1 MDHEN and CDR2 SYDVKM. Trimming took off 3 bases at V and 3 bases at J, with 12 bases between the two ends. The CDR3 is 16 residues long. The CDR3 region has the DNA TGTGCCAGCAGTTTTCCAAAGGGGCTTGGGGCCAACGTCCTGACTTTC. It is translated as CASSFPKGLGANVLTF. Drawing the rest from reference TRBV28 and TRBJ2-6, the complete variable domain is DVKVTQSSRYLVKRTGEKVFLECVQDMDHENMFWYRQDPGLGLRLIYFSYDVKMKEKGDIPEGYSVSREKKERFSLILESASTNQTSMYLCASSFPKGLGANVLTFGAGSRLTVL.

The rearrangement links TRBV9 to TRBJ1-1; 7 nucleotides align to TRBD1. The CDR3 is 16 amino acids. Germline CDR1 SGDLS, CDR2 YYNGEE. With 4 bases clipped from V and 4 bases from J, the junction kept 13 bases outside the gene matches. Written as DNA, the CDR3 is TGTGCCAGCAGCACCCCACGACAGGGAATGGTCACTGAAGCTTTCTTT. Translating gives CASSTPRQGMVTEAFF.

V and J are TRBV28 and TRBJ2-7; 8 positions agree with TRBD1. The CDR3 sequence is 18 residues long. Germline assignment: CDR1 MDHEN and CDR2 SYDVKM. V trimming: 5 bases; J trimming: 6 bases; junction bases outside the gene matches: 21. The CDR3 loop reads CASSPGRTGWFEVGEQYF. The CDR3 DNA reads TGTGCCAGCAGTCCAGGAAGGACAGGGTGGTTTGAGGTTGGCGAGCAGTACTTC.

The V gene is TRBV28, the J gene TRBJ2-7, with TRBD1 matching over 9 bases. This CDR3 has 15 residues. Germline V CDR1 and CDR2: MDHEN, SYDVKM. Losses at the gene ends were 10 bases for V and 7 bases for J; bases not matched to a gene: 17. Here the CDR3 DNA reads TGTGCCATCGTGCCGGGGGACAGGGAAATCTATGAGCAGTACTTC. Encoded protein: CAIVPGDREIYEQYF.

The chain carries TRBV6-1 and TRBJ2-2; 9 bases are a match to TRBD1. V shed 3 bases and J 0 bases; nucleotides not matched to a gene: 2. Germline lookup yields CDR1 MNHNS and CDR2 SASEGT. The CDR3 spans 16 residues. The CDR3 is CASSDGTGSNTGELFF. Written as DNA, the CDR3 is TGTGCCAGCAGTGATGGGACAGGGTCGAACACCGGGGAGCTGTTTTTT.

The V gene is TRBV4-1, the J gene TRBJ2-2; 9 positions agree with TRBD2. With V trimmed by 3 bases and J by 7 bases, 12 bases remained unmatched. The CDR3 consists of 17 residues. Per the germline V gene, CDR1 is MGHRA and CDR2 is YSYEKL. The CDR3 DNA reads as TGCGCCAGCAGCCAGGCTCCGGCTAGCGGGGCTAACGGGGAGCTGTTTTTT. It specifies CASSQAPASGANGELFF.

The DNA for the CDR3 is TGTGCCAGTACTACCGCGTGGGGCTTATGGAATGAGCAGTTCTTC. Encoded protein: CASTTAWGLWNEQFF. The rearrangement uses TRBV19 and TRBJ2-1; tentatively, D is TRBD1 (5 bases). V lost 7 bases to trimming and J lost 7 bases, with 20 bases between them. The CDR3 consists of 15 residues. The germline V gene encodes CDR1 LNHDA and CDR2 SQIVND (reference sequence).

The chain combines TRBV30 with TRBJ2-7; 9 bases are a match to TRBD1. J lost 0 bases, V lost 7 bases, and 4 bases had no gene match. This CDR3 region has 13 residues. Germline CDR1 is GTSNPN and CDR2 is SVGIG (reference sequence). CDR3 region: CALDRGSSYEQYF. CDR3 in DNA: TGTGCCTTGGACAGGGGAAGCTCCTACGAGCAGTACTTC. Full variable domain (missing parts from reference TRBV30 and TRBJ2-7): SQTIHQWPATLVQPVGSPLSLECTVEGTSNPNLYWYRQAAGRGLQLLFYSVGIGQISSEVPQNLSASRPQDRQFILSSKKLLLSDSGFYLCALDRGSSYEQYFGPGTRLTVT.

The chain combines TRBV6-5 with TRBJ1-1; unclear D gene. The V and J ends lost 6 bases and 0 bases respectively, with 8 bases between them. This CDR3 region has 13 residues. Germline assignment: CDR1 MNHEY and CDR2 SVGAGI. The CDR3 spells CASSPSVNTEAFF. CDR3 bases: TGTGCCAGCAGCCCCTCCGTGAACACTGAAGCTTTCTTT.

The chain links TRBV4-2 to TRBJ2-3; 10 nucleotides align to TRBD2. V shed 1 base and J 5 bases; nucleotides not matched to a gene: 6. The germline CDR1 and CDR2 sequences are LGHNA and YNFKEQ. This CDR3 region has 16 residues. CDR3 region: CASSQALAGAGDTQYF. The CDR3 DNA is TGTGCCAGCAGCCAAGCGCTAGCGGGGGCTGGAGATACGCAGTATTTT.

The V gene is TRBV28, the J gene TRBJ1-6; the match to TRBD1 covers 9 bases. With V trimmed by 2 bases and J by 9 bases, 5 bases remained unmatched. The CDR3 is made up of 15 amino acids. From germline, CDR1 is MDHEN and CDR2 SYDVKM. The CDR3 coding sequence is TGTGCCAGCAGTTTAGGGACAGGGAGTGTTTCACCCCTCCACTTT. Translated, it gives CASSLGTGSVSPLHF.

The chain links TRBV9 to TRBJ2-1; TRBD1 agrees at 10 bases. The CDR3 is made up of 21 amino acids. V lost 0 bases to trimming and J lost 0 bases; unmatched junction nucleotides: 15. In germline, CDR1 is SGDLS, CDR2 YYNGEE. CDR3 residues: CASSVGVRGGQGPYSYNEQFF. The DNA of the CDR3 is TGTGCCAGCAGCGTAGGGGTTCGTGGGGGACAGGGGCCCTACTCCTACAATGAGCAGTTCTTC.

The rearrangement joins TRBV10-1 to TRBJ2-3, with 7 positions matching TRBD1. Germline CDR1 is WNHNN and CDR2 is SYGVQD (reference sequence). This CDR3 has 15 residues. Losses at the gene ends were 4 bases for V and 2 bases for J; bases not matched to a gene: 6. The CDR3 sequence is CASSVGQDNTDTQYF. CDR3 DNA: TGCGCCAGCAGTGTCGGACAGGACAACACAGATACGCAGTATTTT.

V usage is TRBV6-1 and J usage is TRBJ2-2; 7 bases map to TRBD1. This CDR3 contains 15 residues. With V trimmed by 8 bases and J by 0 bases, 6 bases remained unmatched. Germline V gene data show CDR1 as MNHNS and CDR2 as SASEGT. The CDR3, as DNA: TGTGCCAGCGTCTCCGGGACAGCGAACACCGGGGAGCTGTTTTTT. Amino acids: CASVSGTANTGELFF.

V and J are TRBV5-6 and TRBJ2-7, with 7 bases that match TRBD1. Germline values: CDR1 SGHDT, CDR2 YYEEEE. The V segment lost 3 bases and the J segment 2 bases; nucleotides outside the gene matches: 5. The CDR3 length is 14 residues. The DNA for the CDR3 is TGTGCCAGCAGCTGGGACAGAGATACCTACGAGCAGTACTTC. Translating gives CASSWDRDTYEQYF.

The chain employs TRBV7-6 and TRBJ2-1; D is undetermined. Germline V gene sequence: CDR1 SGHVS, CDR2 FNYEAQ. Trimming pared 5 bases from V and 4 bases from J, leaving 9 bases between. The length of the CDR3 is 13 residues. Written as DNA, the CDR3 is TGTGCCAGCAGCCCGACTGAGTACAATGAGCAGTTCTTC. Its protein product is CASSPTEYNEQFF.

The V gene is TRBV2, the J gene TRBJ2-7; 7 bases align to TRBD1. The V and J ends lost 4 bases and 5 bases, in that order; junction bases with no gene match: 2. CDR1 and CDR2 from the germline V gene are SNHLY and FYNNEI. There are 12 residues in the CDR3. The CDR3: CASSGDSDEQYF. The CDR3 DNA reads as TGTGCCAGCAGTGGGGACAGTGACGAGCAGTACTTC. Looking up the rest from reference TRBV2 and TRBJ2-7 gives the full variable domain: EPEVTQTPSHQVTQMGQEVILRCVPISNHLYFYWYRQILGQKVEFLVSFYNNEISEKSEIFDDQFSVERPDGSNFTLKIRSTKLEDSAMYFCASSGDSDEQYFGPGTRLTVT.

The chain carries TRBV7-9 and TRBJ1-2; TRBD1 might be the D (6 bases). The germline gives CDR1 SEHNR, CDR2 FQNEAQ (reference sequence). The V end was cut by 3 bases, the J end by 6 bases, with 11 bases between. The CDR3 totals 13 residues. CDR3 DNA: TGTGCCAGCAGCTTTGGGGCAGGGGATGGCTACACCTTC. Translation: CASSFGAGDGYTF.

The genes are TRBV9 and TRBJ1-1, with 7 bases that match TRBD1. With V trimmed by 0 bases and J by 0 bases, 8 bases remained unmatched. The CDR3 has 17 amino acids. The germline gives CDR1 SGDLS, CDR2 YYNGEE. The CDR3 sequence: CASSVAQGENLNTEAFF. For the CDR3, the DNA is TGTGCCAGCAGCGTAGCCCAGGGGGAAAACCTGAACACTGAAGCTTTCTTT.

The CDR3 region is CASSDPPGGIVVSRYEQYF. CDR3 in DNA: TGTGCCAGCAGTGATCCCCCCGGCGGGATAGTTGTTTCGAGGTACGAGCAGTACTTC. The chain has TRBV6-1 and TRBJ2-5; maybe TRBD2 (6 bases). The J call may be mistaken, given a closer DNA end match to TRBJ2-7. Germline CDR1 is MNHNS and CDR2 is SASEGT. This CDR3 is 19 amino acids long.

The V gene is TRBV5-1, the J gene TRBJ1-3; 8 nucleotides match TRBD1. CDR1 is SGHRS and CDR2 is YFSETQ in the germline V gene. The CDR3 totals 15 residues. Trimming removed 2 bases from V and 2 bases from J; junction bases left unmatched: 3. The CDR3 DNA reads TGCGCCAGCAGCTTAACACAGGGGGCTGGAAACACCATATATTTT. This translates into CASSLTQGAGNTIYF.